This paragraph reports one T cell receptor beta chain. Its antigen remains unidentified. The sample belongs to a study of blood T cells in healthy people across ages. Findings of the study overall: When one million T cells were used, diversity estimates were thought to be underestimates.

CDR1 is LGHNA, CDR2 YSLEER, per germline. V was clipped by 5 bases and J by 7 bases, with 17 bases between them. The length of the CDR3 is 14 residues. Together with a sample-barcoded 5' primer, a J-beta primer mix was included in a second PCR lasting roughly 7 to 11 cycles. Researchers report that a template-switch adaptor with 12 random nucleotides tagged each cDNA molecule. MiXCR, applied by TCRdb to the 5' RACE reads, yields one record per CDR3 protein. The sample has 1.5 million to 2 million distinct CDR3 sequences, roughly two fifths seen once; the top ten hold roughly 23%. The chain recombines TRBV4-3 with TRBJ1-2; D perhaps matches TRBD1 (5 bases). The TCR was taken from a human donor in good health. The sequencing sample was made of blood. The CDR3 region has the DNA TGCGCCAGCAGCGGGGACCGCAGAATTGGTGGCTACACCTTC. Protein product: CASSGDRRIGGYTF.